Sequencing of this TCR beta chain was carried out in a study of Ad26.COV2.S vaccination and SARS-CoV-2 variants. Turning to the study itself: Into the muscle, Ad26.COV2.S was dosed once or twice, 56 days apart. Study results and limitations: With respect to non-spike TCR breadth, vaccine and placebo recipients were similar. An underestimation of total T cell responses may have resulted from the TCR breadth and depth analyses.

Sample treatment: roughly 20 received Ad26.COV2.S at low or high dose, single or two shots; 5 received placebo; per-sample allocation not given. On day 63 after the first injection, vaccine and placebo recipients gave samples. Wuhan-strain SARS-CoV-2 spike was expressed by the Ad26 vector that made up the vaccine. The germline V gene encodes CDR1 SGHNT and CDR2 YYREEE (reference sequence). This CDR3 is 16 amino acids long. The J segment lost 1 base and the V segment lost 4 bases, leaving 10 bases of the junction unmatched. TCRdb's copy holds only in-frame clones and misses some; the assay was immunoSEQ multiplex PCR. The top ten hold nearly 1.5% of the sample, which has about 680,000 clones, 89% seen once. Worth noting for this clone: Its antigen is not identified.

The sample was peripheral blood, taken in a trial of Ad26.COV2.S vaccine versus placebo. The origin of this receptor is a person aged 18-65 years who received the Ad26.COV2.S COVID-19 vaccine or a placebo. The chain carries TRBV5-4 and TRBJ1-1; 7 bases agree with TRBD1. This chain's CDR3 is CASSPQGGHPNTEAFF. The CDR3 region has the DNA TGTGCCAGCAGCCCGCAGGGGGGACACCCGAACACTGAAGCTTTCTTT. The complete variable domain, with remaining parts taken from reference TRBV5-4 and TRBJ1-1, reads ETGVTQSPTHLIKTRGQQVTLRCSSQSGHNTVSWYQQALGQGPQFIFQYYREEENGRGNFPPRFSGLQFPNYSSELNVNALELDDSALYLCASSPQGGHPNTEAFFGQGTRLTVV.